This T cell receptor beta chain was sequenced for a study of control samples from healthy donors and cancer patients. V shed 1 base and J 9 bases; nucleotides not matched to a gene: 3. CDR3 size: 15 residues. Germline V gene data show CDR1 as LGHNA and CDR2 as YNFKEQ. The protocol was immunoSEQ multiplex PCR, while the TCRdb copy is restricted to in-frame clones and leaves out a portion. The table has 100,000 to 150,000 clones, roughly 90% seen once. This receptor was taken from a woman between 18 and 30 years old in good health. The chain is built from TRBV4-2 and TRBJ1-6; 10 bases align to TRBD1. The sequenced sample consisted of blood. CDR3 DNA sequence: TGTGCCAGCAGCCAAGCGGACAGGGGGAGTTCACCCCTCCACTTT. The encoded protein is CASSQADRGSSPLHF.